The 5 T cell receptor beta chains below come from one sample, sequenced in a study of shared clonotypes between healthy human individuals. Libraries were prepared by immunoSEQ multiplex PCR; TCRdb keeps only in-frame clonotypes and omits some of them. The sample holds some 2.1 million clones, 85% to 95% seen once. The source material was naive CD4+ T cells sorted from blood. Subset here: CD45RA+ positively selected. These receptors all stem from a man between 18 and 35 years old in good health.

The V gene is TRBV10-3, the J gene TRBJ2-7; 9 bases are a match to TRBD1. This CDR3 is 15 amino acids long. After removal of 7 bases from V and 6 bases from J, the junction contained 13 bases not matched to a gene. CDR1 ENHRY and CDR2 SYGVKD come from the germline V gene. The CDR3: CAITPDRGVRSEQYF. The CDR3 DNA follows: TGTGCCATCACCCCGGACAGGGGAGTACGGAGCGAGCAGTACTTC.

V usage is TRBV9 and J usage is TRBJ2-7; no firm D call. The CDR3 consists of 13 residues. The V gene's germline CDR1 is SGDLS and CDR2 YYNGEE. V dropped 0 bases and J dropped 7 bases, with 11 bases sitting between them. The CDR3 here is CASSVALVGEQYF. The CDR3 region has the DNA TGTGCCAGCAGCGTAGCGCTCGTGGGAGAGCAGTACTTC.

The chain recombines TRBV18 with TRBJ1-1, with 10 bases lining up with TRBD1. Germline CDR1 KGHSH, CDR2 LQKENI. The CDR3 contains 15 residues. V was pared by 6 bases and J by 6 bases, with 10 bases of the junction left unmatched. CDR3 DNA: TGTGCCAGCTCCGCGGACAGGGGGAAATTTTCTGAAGCTTTCTTT. Protein: CASSADRGKFSEAFF. The whole variable domain, filled in from reference TRBV18 and TRBJ1-1, reads NAGVMQNPRHLVRRRGQEARLRCSPMKGHSHVYWYRQLPEEGLKFMVYLQKENIIDESGMPKERFSAEFPKEGPSILRIQQVVRGDSAAYFCASSADRGKFSEAFFGQGTRLTVV.

The chain combines TRBV6-1 with TRBJ1-5, with 8 bases aligning to TRBD1. CDR3 length equals 14 residues. Trimming removed 6 bases from V and 6 bases from J; junction bases left unmatched: 7. The germline V gene has CDR1 MNHNS and CDR2 SASEGT. CDR3 in amino acids: CASSTQGAGQPQHF. For the CDR3, the DNA is TGTGCCAGCAGCACGCAGGGGGCTGGTCAGCCCCAGCATTTT.

Concerning this clone: At one boundary the junction diverges from the germline segment, which might be a read error. Written as DNA, the CDR3 is TGTGCTAGCAGCTTGCAACCAGAGAGAGAGACCCAGTACTTC. It translates to CASSLQPERETQYF. This sequence joins TRBV7-7 and TRBJ2-5; D not certain. This CDR3 region has 14 residues. The germline CDR1 and CDR2 sequences are SSHAT and FNYEAQ (reference sequence).